The clone carrying this T cell receptor beta chain occurred many times. What it recognizes is unknown. MiXCR, run by TCRdb on the RACE reads, gives a single entry per CDR3 protein. This table holds fewer than 300,000 distinct CDR3 sequences, around 7.7% found once. The data were taken from a study of human T cells and chemical hapten exposure. Looking at the study overall: Sensitization used 2% DPC on around 2 cm by around 2 cm upper inner arm skin. Whole-study findings and limits: Controls formed significantly fewer large CDR3 similarity clusters than expanded TCRs did.

V lost 3 bases to trimming and J lost 0 bases, with 8 bases between them. Germline assignment: CDR1 KGHDR and CDR2 SFDVKD. CDR3 length: 15 residues. Time point meaning: pre-sensitization, week 0. Regarding treatment: therapeutic diphenylcyclopropenone sensitization with weekly scalp DPC. This receptor was obtained from a young man with alopecia areata. Some clones in this sample may be carry-over from other donors' samples. Source: whole blood, taken in connection with sensitization to the hapten diphenylcyclopropenone (DPC). V and J are TRBV24-1 and TRBJ1-5; D is unresolved. The CDR3 DNA follows: TGTGCCACCAGTGATGGCGAATTTAGCAATCAGCCCCAGCATTTT. Its protein product is CATSDGEFSNQPQHF.